This T cell receptor beta chain came from a study of blood T cells in healthy people across ages (dated by TCRdb to about 2015). Study-level background: In model experiments, roughly one uniquely barcoded TCR beta cDNA molecule per two T cells was captured by template switching. To avoid experimental bias, donors of different ages were distributed randomly across sequencing lanes. Using deep sequencing normalized with unique cDNA molecular identifiers, the study measured how TCR beta repertoire diversity changes with age. For two donors (one aged 18 to 29 and one aged 80 or older), the study analyzed two additional independent replicas of 1 million unique cDNA reads from the same blood draw. Four age groups were formed from the donors: young (average roughly 16 years), middle-aged (around 40), aged (62) and long-lived (more than 75).

Points the paper makes about the study in general: Compared with the aged group, the long-lived group had more naive CD4+ T cells, fewer expanded clones and increased TCR diversity, a pattern suggesting age selection. A strong correlation was found between observed TCR beta diversity and the percentage of naive T cells measured by flow cytometry. Conclusive comparison of naive and antigen-experienced compartments was prevented by the profiling of bulk unsorted PBMCs. The CMV infection status of donors was not known, potentially confounding age-related changes in expanded clonotypes. Total diversity estimates from one million sequenced T cells were considered lower bounds and underestimates. As age increased, observed TCR beta diversity per million T cells dropped in a roughly linear way, and a significant reduction was already evident by age around 41.

The library was built by means of 5' RACE. Sequencing was carried out with an Illumina HiSeq 2500. A second PCR of about 7 to 12 cycles was run with a J-beta primer mix and a sample-barcoded 5' primer. Each TCR beta cDNA molecule received a unique molecular identifier from a template-switch 5' adaptor carrying 12 random nucleotides. At least 2.5 million CDR3-containing paired-end reads were obtained from each sample. The Mint cDNA synthesis kit, primed by a TRBC-specific oligonucleotide, was used to synthesize first-strand cDNA from all RNA. Following uracil-DNA glycosylase treatment, all cDNA underwent a first 18-cycle PCR with the universal primers M1SS and BC2_uni_R. As for the original processing: For normalization, 1 million high-quality reads were randomly selected from each sample, with every read carrying a distinct molecular identifier. Instead of being binned into consensus sequences, reads that shared molecular identifiers were thrown out. MiTCR, with a Q25 quality threshold and the strictest error-elimination algorithm, was used for CDR3 identification, clonotype clustering and error correction. A nonparametric unseen species model using Euler transformation provided a lower-bound estimate of total TCR beta diversity. The public sequencing data were trimmed at Q25 with fastp and processed into clonotypes with MiXCR by TCRdb, which kept only in-frame beta chains. CDR3 protein duplicates are merged, each entry listing the most common genes and DNA. The V and J calls shown here were made by TCRdb, not taken from the authors' results. Present in this sample are 950,000 to 1,200,000 distinct CDR3 sequences, 30% to 40% of which were seen just once. About an eighth of the sample lies in the top ten.

Donors were a few dozen systemically healthy Caucasian individuals from Russia aged roughly 6 to 100 years. Each donor gave 8.5 to 10 milliliters of peripheral blood, collected into EDTA-treated Vacutainer tubes. PBMCs were isolated by Ficoll-Paque density-gradient centrifugation, with at least 6.5 million obtained per sample. Trizol reagent was used to extract total RNA from the PBMCs, yielding at least 6 micrograms per sample. For every donor, an aliquot of PBMCs went through flow cytometry to measure the percentages of naive CD45RAhigh/CD27high T cells. Reading the germline V gene gives CDR1 SQVTM and CDR2 ANQGSEA. V is pared back by 6 bases and J by 1 base, with 9 bases lying between the germline termini. The CDR3 measures 12 amino acids from cysteine to phenylalanine. The read is trimmed to its CDR3 DNA, 36 bases read in frame from base 1. This clonotype was counted at least ten times. Its antigen specificity is not known. Qualities for individual bases were not recorded, and no much larger clone is one base off.

Sequences were obtained from blood. The sequence joins TRBV29-1 to TRBJ2-5; the D segment could be TRBD1, given 6 matching bases. This TCR was recovered from a man aged 18 to 29 in good health. CDR3 reads: CSVRTVQETQYF. The DNA sequence follows: TGCAGCGTCCGGACAGTCCAAGAGACCCAGTACTTC. The entire variable domain, with the stretches around the CDR3 drawn from the reference TRBV29-1 and TRBJ2-5 proteins, is SAVISQKPSRDICQRGTSLTIQCQVDSQVTMMFWYRQQPGQSLTLIATANQGSEATYESGFVIDKFPISRPNLTFSTLTVSNMSPEDSSIYLCSVRTVQETQYFGPGTRLLVL.